The sequence of this T cell receptor beta chain was determined in a study of blood T cell repertoires in COVID-19. For the study at large: Acute-phase and convalescent COVID-19 samples originated in the United States, Italy and Spain.

Ages ranged from roughly 18 to 100 years, with residence in 24 US areas. Assignment of participants to cohorts was predicated upon participant-reported clinical history. Among Cohort 3 donors, those recovered had two negative PCRs, clearance, or symptom resolution. The V and J ends lost 3 bases and 0 bases respectively, with 9 bases between them. CDR3 size: 15 residues. Germline V lookup: CDR1 LGHNT, CDR2 FRNRAP. The method was immunoSEQ multiplex PCR; TCRdb's version includes in-frame clones alone and lacks a portion of them. The data hold some 300,000 clones, with about 89% observed a single time. The V and J genes are TRBV12-5 and TRBJ1-5; perhaps TRBD1 as D (6 bases). The sample taken for sequencing was PBMCs or T cells enriched from blood (not recorded which). This TCR was recovered from a woman aged 40 to 50 who had recovered from COVID-19. The CDR3 reads CASGLGQFSNQPQHF. The DNA of the CDR3 is TGTGCTAGTGGTTTAGGACAGTTTAGCAATCAGCCCCAGCATTTT.